These T cell receptor beta chains were read from a single sample in a study of T cell clonotyping in hematopoietic cell transplantation. TCRdb's table, derived via immunoSEQ multiplex PCR, lists solely in-frame clones and lacks some. This table holds about 11,000 clones, approximately 45% found once. The specimen comprised PBMCs, sampled 30 days after allogeneic stem cell transplant. These receptors were collected from a male patient aged 50 to 59 who had an allogeneic stem cell transplant from an unrelated donor, so the T cells may come from the graft donor. Some clones in this sample may be carry-over from other donors' samples. CDR3s include the opening cysteine and the closing phenylalanine or tryptophan. D genes are given only for firm matches. Size tells how often a clone was seen (once, few, many) or the class of an expanded clone, and some rows leave it out.

TRBV28	TRBJ2-7	NA	TRBD2	CASSPRGSGGPLYEQYF	TGTGCCAGCAGTCCCCGAGGTAGCGGGGGCCCCCTCTACGAGCAGTACTTC
TRBV30	TRBJ2-7	NA	TRBD1	CAWNSGTGDEQYF	TGTGCCTGGAACTCCGGGACAGGGGATGAGCAGTACTTC
TRBV4-1	TRBJ2-1	NA	TRBD2	CASSQDVLAGGLGGYNEQFF	TGCGCCAGCAGCCAAGATGTCCTAGCGGGGGGCCTCGGGGGCTACAATGAGCAGTTCTTC
TRBV2	TRBJ2-5	few	NA	CASSFSGTQYF	TGTGCCAGCAGTTTCTCCGGGACCCAGTACTTC
TRBV4-1	TRBJ2-2	NA	NA	CASSRAYSGSGELFF	TGCGCCAGCAGCCGCGCGTATTCGGGGTCCGGGGAGCTGTTTTTT
TRBV13	TRBJ1-1	NA	TRBD1	CASSLGRDSEAFF	TGTGCCAGCAGCTTAGGAAGGGACAGTGAAGCTTTCTTT
TRBV19	TRBJ2-1	few	TRBD2	CASTKREGRYNEQFF	TGTGCCAGTACAAAGCGGGAGGGAAGATACAATGAGCAGTTCTTC
TRBV30	TRBJ2-7	once	NA	CAWSGQSEQYF	TGTGCCTGGAGTGGCCAATCCGAGCAGTACTTC
TRBV7-2	TRBJ1-6	NA	NA	CASSWAGDAVSPLHF	TGTGCCAGCAGCTGGGCAGGGGACGCCGTATCACCCCTCCACTTT
TRBV28	TRBJ1-2	NA	NA	CASTSGGPFDGYTF	TGTGCCAGCACCTCTGGGGGACCCTTTGATGGCTACACCTTC
TRBV11-1	TRBJ2-5	NA	NA	CASSNKETQYF	TGTGCCAGCAGCAACAAAGAGACCCAGTACTTC
TRBV25-1	TRBJ2-2	NA	TRBD1	CASSVGTGTTGELFF	TGTGCCAGCAGTGTGGGGACAGGAACCACCGGGGAGCTGTTTTTT